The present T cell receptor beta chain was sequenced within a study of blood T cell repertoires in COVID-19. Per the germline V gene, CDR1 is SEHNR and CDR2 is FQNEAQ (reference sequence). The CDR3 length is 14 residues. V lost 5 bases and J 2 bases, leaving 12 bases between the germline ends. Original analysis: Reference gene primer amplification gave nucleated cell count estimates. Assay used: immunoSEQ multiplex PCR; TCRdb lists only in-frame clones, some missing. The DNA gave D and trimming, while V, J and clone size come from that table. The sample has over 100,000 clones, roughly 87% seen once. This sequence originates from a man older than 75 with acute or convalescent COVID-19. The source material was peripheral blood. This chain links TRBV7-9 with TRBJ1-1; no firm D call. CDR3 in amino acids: CASSRLAINTEAFF. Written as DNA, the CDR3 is TGTGCCAGCAGCAGACTGGCGATTAACACTGAAGCTTTCTTT. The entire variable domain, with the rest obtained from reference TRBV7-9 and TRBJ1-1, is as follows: DTGVSQNPRHKITKRGQNVTFRCDPISEHNRLYWYRQTLGQGPEFLTYFQNEAQLEKSRLLSDRFSAERPKGSFSTLEIQRTEQGDSAMYLCASSRLAINTEAFFGQGTRLTVV.